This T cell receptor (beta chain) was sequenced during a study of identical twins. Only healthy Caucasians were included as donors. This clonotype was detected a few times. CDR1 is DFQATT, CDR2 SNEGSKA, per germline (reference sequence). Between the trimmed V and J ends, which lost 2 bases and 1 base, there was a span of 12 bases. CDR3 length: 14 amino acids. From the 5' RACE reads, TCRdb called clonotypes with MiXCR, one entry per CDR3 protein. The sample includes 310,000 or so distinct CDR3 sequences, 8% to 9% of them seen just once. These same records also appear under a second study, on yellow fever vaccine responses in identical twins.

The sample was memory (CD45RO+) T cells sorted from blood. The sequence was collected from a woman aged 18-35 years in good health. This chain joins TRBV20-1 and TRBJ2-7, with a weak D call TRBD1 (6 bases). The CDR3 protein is CSARRGTWSYEQYV. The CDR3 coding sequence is TGCAGTGCTAGAAGGGGGACATGGTCCTACGAGCAGTACGTC.